The 7 T cell receptor beta chains listed next were all sequenced from one sample in a study of blood T cell repertoires in COVID-19. Profiled with immunoSEQ multiplex PCR; TCRdb holds only in-frame clones, not every one. The sample includes 400,000 to 450,000 clones, around 88% of them seen just once. The sample taken for sequencing was peripheral blood. The receptors stem from a woman aged 45-65 years with COVID-19, enrolled during active disease.

The chain recombines TRBV7-8 with TRBJ2-1; D not certain. The CDR3 is 16 residues long. Germline V lookup: CDR1 SGHVS, CDR2 FQNEAQ. V was shortened by 3 bases and J by 7 bases, with 19 bases between the two germline ends. The CDR3 region is CASSFSLDLVRNEQFF. The CDR3 coding sequence is TGTGCCAGCAGCTTCTCCCTCGATCTTGTGAGAAATGAGCAGTTCTTC.

The V gene is TRBV7-9, the J gene TRBJ2-1; 8 nucleotides line up with TRBD2. V dropped 1 base and J dropped 5; count of bases not matched to a gene: 7. The length of the CDR3 is 16 residues. Germline loops: CDR1 SEHNR, CDR2 FQNEAQ (reference sequence). CDR3 in amino acids: CASSLDRGLVHNEQFF. The CDR3 DNA is TGTGCCAGCAGCTTAGACCGGGGACTAGTTCACAATGAGCAGTTCTTC.

The chain uses TRBV5-1 and TRBJ2-7; 7 bases fit TRBD1. Germline assignment: CDR1 SGHRS and CDR2 YFSETQ. The V segment lost 0 bases and the J segment 4 bases; nucleotides outside the gene matches: 13. CDR3 size: 17 residues. The DNA for the CDR3 is TGCGCCAGCAGCTTGGCCCCCCCGGACAGGAAAGAGTACGAGCAGTACTTC. Its protein is CASSLAPPDRKEYEQYF.

The CDR3 nucleotides are TGCGCCAGCAGCTACGGTGGGACTAGCGGGGGCCGTGGTGAGCAGTTCTTC. It specifies CASSYGGTSGGRGEQFF. The chain joins TRBV4-1 to TRBJ2-1; 14 bases line up with TRBD2. Germline trimming cut 5 bases from V and 9 bases from J; bases unmatched to any gene: 12. CDR3 length equals 17 residues. Germline CDR1 MGHRA, CDR2 YSYEKL.

The sample holds one count of this clone. V is TRBV28 and J is TRBJ2-7, with a tentative D call TRBD2 (7 bases). The CDR3 is 16 amino acids. V was trimmed by 3 bases and J by 2 bases, leaving 17 bases between them. Germline V gives CDR1 MDHEN, CDR2 SYDVKM. CDR3 sequence: CASSFFGGGAPYEQYF. The DNA of the CDR3 is TGTGCCAGCAGTTTCTTCGGAGGGGGGGCCCCCTACGAGCAGTACTTC.

The chain links TRBV9 to TRBJ1-6; D call uncertain. Germline CDR1 reads SGDLS; CDR2 reads YYNGEE. The CDR3 is made up of 14 amino acids. The ends were cut back, 3 bases at V and 11 bases at J, with 15 bases in the middle. This chain's CDR3 is CASSAQQRRTPLHF. The CDR3 bases are TGTGCCAGCAGCGCCCAACAGAGAAGGACACCCCTCCACTTT.

This sequence joins TRBV2 and TRBJ1-5; D remains ambiguous. The CDR3 loop spans 14 amino acids. Germline CDR1 SNHLY, CDR2 FYNNEI. Trimming removed 6 bases at V and 6 bases at J, with 15 bases between. This CDR3 reads CASRAGNSLQPQHF. For the CDR3, the DNA is TGTGCCAGCAGGGCAGGTAATTCGCTTCAGCCCCAGCATTTT. Full variable domain (missing parts from reference TRBV2 and TRBJ1-5): EPEVTQTPSHQVTQMGQEVILRCVPISNHLYFYWYRQILGQKVEFLVSFYNNEISEKSEIFDDQFSVERPDGSNFTLKIRSTKLEDSAMYFCASRAGNSLQPQHFGDGTRLSIL.